A single count supports the clone carrying this TCR beta chain. Its cognate antigen is unknown. The data belong to a study of shared clonotypes between healthy human individuals. Background on the study: CD4 naive and memory got three plates each, CD8 naive two, CD8 memory one. Whole-study findings and limits: Clonotypes that were shared across a handful of donors made up roughly 5% of naive CD4 clonotypes.

The CDR3 is 15 amino acids. V lost 6 bases and J lost 4, with 18 bases in between. Germline V gene sequence: CDR1 MNHNS, CDR2 SASEGT. Assay used: immunoSEQ multiplex PCR; TCRdb lists only in-frame clones, some missing. The sample records roughly 1 million clones, about 80% being singletons. The receptor comes from a man aged 18 to 29 in good health. The genes are TRBV6-1 and TRBJ1-2, with D possibly TRBD1 on 5 matching bases. The sample comprised memory CD4+ T cells sorted from blood. The subset is: CD45RA-negative fraction. The CDR3 here is CASSTTQTEIYGYTF. The CDR3 nucleotides are TGTGCCAGCAGCACCACCCAGACAGAAATCTATGGCTACACCTTC.